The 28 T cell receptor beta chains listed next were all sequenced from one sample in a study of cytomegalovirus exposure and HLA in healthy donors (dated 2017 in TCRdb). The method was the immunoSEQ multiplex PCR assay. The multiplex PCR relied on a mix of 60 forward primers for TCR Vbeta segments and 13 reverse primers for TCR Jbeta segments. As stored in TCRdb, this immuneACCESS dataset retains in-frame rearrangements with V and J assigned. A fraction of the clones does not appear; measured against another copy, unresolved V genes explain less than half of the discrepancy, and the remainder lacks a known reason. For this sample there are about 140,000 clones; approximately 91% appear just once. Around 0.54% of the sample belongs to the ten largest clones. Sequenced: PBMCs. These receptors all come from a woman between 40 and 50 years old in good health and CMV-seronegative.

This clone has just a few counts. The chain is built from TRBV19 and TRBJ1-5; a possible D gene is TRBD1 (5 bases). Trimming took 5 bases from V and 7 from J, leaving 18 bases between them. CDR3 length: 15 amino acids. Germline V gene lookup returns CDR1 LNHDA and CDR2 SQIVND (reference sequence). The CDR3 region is CASSDSRGSWQPQHF. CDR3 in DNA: TGTGCCAGTAGTGACAGCCGCGGTTCTTGGCAGCCCCAGCATTTT.

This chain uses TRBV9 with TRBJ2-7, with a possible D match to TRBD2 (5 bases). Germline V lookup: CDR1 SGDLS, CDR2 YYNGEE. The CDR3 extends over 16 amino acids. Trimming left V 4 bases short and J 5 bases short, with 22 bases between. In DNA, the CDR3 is TGTGCCAGCAGCATCTTTGCTCGGACGAGGGAGAACGAGCAGTACTTC. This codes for CASSIFARTRENEQYF.

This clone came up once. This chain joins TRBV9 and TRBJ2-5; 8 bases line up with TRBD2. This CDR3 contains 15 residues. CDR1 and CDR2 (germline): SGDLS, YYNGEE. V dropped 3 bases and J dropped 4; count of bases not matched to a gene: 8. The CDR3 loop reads CASSAGLVGRETQYF. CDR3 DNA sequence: TGTGCCAGCAGCGCGGGACTAGTCGGGAGAGAGACCCAGTACTTC.

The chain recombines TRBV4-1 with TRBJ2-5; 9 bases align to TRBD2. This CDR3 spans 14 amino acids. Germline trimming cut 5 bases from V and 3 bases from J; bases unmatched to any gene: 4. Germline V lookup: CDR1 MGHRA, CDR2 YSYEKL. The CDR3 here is CASSGRLAEETQYF. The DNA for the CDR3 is TGCGCCAGCAGCGGACGACTAGCGGAAGAGACCCAGTACTTC.

Here the CDR3 DNA reads TGTGCCAGCAGTTTGAACTACAGGGTGTACGAGCAGTACTTC. Translating gives CASSLNYRVYEQYF. The chain links TRBV6-5 to TRBJ2-5, with TRBD1 as a possible D gene (6 bases). The better agreement between TRBJ2-7 and the DNA end casts doubt on the J call. The CDR3 sequence is 14 residues long. Per germline, CDR1 MNHEY and CDR2 SVGAGI.

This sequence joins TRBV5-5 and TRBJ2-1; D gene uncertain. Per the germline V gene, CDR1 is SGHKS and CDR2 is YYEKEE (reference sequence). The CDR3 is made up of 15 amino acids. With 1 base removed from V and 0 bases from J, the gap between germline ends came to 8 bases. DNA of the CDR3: TGTGCCAGCAGCTTGTTCAGTGGCTCCTACAATGAGCAGTTCTTC. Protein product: CASSLFSGSYNEQFF.

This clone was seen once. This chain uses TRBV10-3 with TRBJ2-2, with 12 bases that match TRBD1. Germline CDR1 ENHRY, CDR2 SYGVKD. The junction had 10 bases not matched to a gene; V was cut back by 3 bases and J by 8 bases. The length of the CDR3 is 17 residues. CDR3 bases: TGTGCCATCAGTGAAAACCGGGGGACAGGGGGCCCTGGGGAGCTGTTTTTT. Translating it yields CAISENRGTGGPGELFF.

CDR3 DNA sequence: TGTGCCTGGAGGGGAGAGGGGGACACCGGGGAGCTGTTTTTT. The encoded protein is CAWRGEGDTGELFF. The V and J genes are TRBV30 and TRBJ2-2; maybe TRBD1 (6 bases). CDR3 length: 14 amino acids. Trimming took 3 bases from V and 3 from J, leaving 11 bases between them. From germline, CDR1 is GTSNPN and CDR2 SVGIG (reference sequence).

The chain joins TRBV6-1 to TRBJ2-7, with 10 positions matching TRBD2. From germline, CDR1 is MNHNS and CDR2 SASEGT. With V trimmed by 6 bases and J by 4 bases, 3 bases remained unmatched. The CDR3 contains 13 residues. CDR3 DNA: TGTGCCAGCAGGGGACTAGCGATGTACGAGCAGTACTTC. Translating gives CASRGLAMYEQYF.

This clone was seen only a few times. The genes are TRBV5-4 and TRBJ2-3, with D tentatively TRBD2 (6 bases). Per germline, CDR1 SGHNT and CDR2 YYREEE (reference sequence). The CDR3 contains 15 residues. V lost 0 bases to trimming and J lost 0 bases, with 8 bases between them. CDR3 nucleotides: TGTGCCAGCAGCTTGGTTCGGGAGAGCACAGATACGCAGTATTTT. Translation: CASSLVRESTDTQYF.

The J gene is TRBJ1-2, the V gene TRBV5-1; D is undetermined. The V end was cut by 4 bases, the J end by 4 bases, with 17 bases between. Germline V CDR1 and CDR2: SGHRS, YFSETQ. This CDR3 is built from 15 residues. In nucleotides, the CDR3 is TGCGCCAGCAGCCCGGACCCGACCCGGGGCTATGGCTACACCTTC. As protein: CASSPDPTRGYGYTF. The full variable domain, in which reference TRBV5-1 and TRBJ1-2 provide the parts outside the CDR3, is KAGVTQTPRYLIKTRGQQVTLSCSPISGHRSVSWYQQTPGQGLQFLFEYFSETQRNKGNFPGRFSGRQFSNSRSEMNVSTLELGDSALYLCASSPDPTRGYGYTFGSGTRLTVV.

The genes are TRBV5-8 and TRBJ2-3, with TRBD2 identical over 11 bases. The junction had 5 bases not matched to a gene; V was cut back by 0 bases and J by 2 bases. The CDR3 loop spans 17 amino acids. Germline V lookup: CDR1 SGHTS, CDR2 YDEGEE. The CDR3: CASSLALAGGFTDTQYF. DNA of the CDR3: TGTGCCAGCAGCTTGGCGCTAGCGGGAGGTTTCACAGATACGCAGTATTTT.

CDR3 in amino acids: CASSLRGDPKETQYF. In DNA, the CDR3 is TGTGCCAGCAGTTTACGCGGGGACCCGAAAGAGACCCAGTACTTC. This chain uses TRBV28 with TRBJ2-5, with D perhaps TRBD2 (6 bases). CDR1 is MDHEN, CDR2 SYDVKM, per germline. With 2 bases removed from V and 3 bases from J, the gap between germline ends came to 13 bases. This CDR3 contains 15 residues.

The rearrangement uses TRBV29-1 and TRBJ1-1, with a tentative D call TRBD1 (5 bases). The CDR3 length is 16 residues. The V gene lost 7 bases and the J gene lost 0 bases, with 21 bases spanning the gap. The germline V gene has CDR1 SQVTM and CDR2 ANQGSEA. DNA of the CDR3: TGCAGCGCCGGTAGGGGTGGAGGGCAAGTGAACACTGAAGCTTTCTTT. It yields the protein CSAGRGGGQVNTEAFF.

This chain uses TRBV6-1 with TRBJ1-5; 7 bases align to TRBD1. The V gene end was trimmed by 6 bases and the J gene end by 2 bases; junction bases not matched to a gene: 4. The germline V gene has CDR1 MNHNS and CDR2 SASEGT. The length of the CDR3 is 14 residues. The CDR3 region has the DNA TGTGCCAGCAGCGTAGACAGGGGCAATCAGCCCCAGCATTTT. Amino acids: CASSVDRGNQPQHF.

CDR3 residues: CASSVARLRTGELFF. CDR3 sequence (DNA): TGTGCCAGCAGCGTAGCCCGACTCCGCACCGGGGAGCTGTTTTTT. The chain carries TRBV9 and TRBJ2-2; no definite D call. Trimming pared 0 bases from V and 4 bases from J, leaving 10 bases between. The CDR3 is made up of 15 amino acids. CDR1 and CDR2 from the germline V gene are SGDLS and YYNGEE.

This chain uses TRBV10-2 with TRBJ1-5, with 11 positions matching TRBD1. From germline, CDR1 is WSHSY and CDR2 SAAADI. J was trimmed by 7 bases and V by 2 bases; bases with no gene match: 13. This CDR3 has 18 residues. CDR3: CASSEHSGTDRGQQPQHF. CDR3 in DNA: TGCGCCAGCAGTGAGCACTCCGGGACGGACAGGGGGCAACAGCCCCAGCATTTT.

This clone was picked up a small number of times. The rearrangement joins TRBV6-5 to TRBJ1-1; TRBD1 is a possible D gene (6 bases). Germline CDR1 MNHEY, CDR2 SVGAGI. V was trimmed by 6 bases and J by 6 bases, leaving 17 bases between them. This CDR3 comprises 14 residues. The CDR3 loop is CASRVQGSGAEAFF. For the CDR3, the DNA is TGTGCCAGCAGAGTACAGGGATCGGGCGCTGAAGCTTTCTTT.

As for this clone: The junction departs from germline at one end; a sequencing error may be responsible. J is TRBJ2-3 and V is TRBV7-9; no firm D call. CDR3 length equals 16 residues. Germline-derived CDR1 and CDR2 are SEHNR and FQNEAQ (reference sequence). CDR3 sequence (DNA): TGTTCCAGCAGCTTAGCTGTGGCACTACGCCTGAATACGCAGTATTTT. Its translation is CSSSLAVALRLNTQYF.

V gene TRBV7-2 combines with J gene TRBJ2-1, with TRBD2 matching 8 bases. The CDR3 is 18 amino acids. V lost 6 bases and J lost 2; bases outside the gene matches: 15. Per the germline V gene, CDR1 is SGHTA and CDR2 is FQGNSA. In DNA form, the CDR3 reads TGTGCCAGCAGTTTCCCAACCACCGGGACTAGTCCCTACAATGAGCAGTTCTTC. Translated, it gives CASSFPTTGTSPYNEQFF.

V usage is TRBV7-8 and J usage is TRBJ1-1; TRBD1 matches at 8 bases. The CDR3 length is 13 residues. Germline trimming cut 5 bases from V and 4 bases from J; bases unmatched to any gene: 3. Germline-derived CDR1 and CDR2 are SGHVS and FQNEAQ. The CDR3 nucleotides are TGTGCCAGCAGCCTACAGGGGGGCACTGAAGCTTTCTTT. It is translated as CASSLQGGTEAFF.

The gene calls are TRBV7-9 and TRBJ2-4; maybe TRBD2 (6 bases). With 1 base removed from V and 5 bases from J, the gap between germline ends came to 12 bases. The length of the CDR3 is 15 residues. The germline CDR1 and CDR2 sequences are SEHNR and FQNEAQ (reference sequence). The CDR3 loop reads CASSLVVSGENIQYF. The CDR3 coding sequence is TGTGCCAGCAGCTTAGTAGTTAGCGGAGAAAACATTCAGTACTTC. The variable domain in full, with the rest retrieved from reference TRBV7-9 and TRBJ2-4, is DTGVSQNPRHKITKRGQNVTFRCDPISEHNRLYWYRQTLGQGPEFLTYFQNEAQLEKSRLLSDRFSAERPKGSFSTLEIQRTEQGDSAMYLCASSLVVSGENIQYFGAGTRLSVL.

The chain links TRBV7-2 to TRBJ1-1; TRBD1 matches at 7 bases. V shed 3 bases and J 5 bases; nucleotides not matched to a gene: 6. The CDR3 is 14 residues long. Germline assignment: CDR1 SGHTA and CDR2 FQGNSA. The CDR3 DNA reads TGTGCCAGCAGCTTTAGCGGCAGGGGGACTGAAGCTTTCTTT. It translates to CASSFSGRGTEAFF.

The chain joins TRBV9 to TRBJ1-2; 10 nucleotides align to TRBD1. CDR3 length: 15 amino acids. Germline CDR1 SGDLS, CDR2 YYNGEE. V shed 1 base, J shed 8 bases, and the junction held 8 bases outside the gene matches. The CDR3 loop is CASSVSGTGALGYTF. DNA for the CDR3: TGTGCCAGCAGCGTATCGGGGACAGGGGCTTTGGGCTACACCTTC. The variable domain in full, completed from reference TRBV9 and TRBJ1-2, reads DSGVTQTPKHLITATGQRVTLRCSPRSGDLSVYWYQQSLDQGLQFLIQYYNGEERAKGNILERFSAQQFPDLHSELNLSSLELGDSALYFCASSVSGTGALGYTFGSGTRLTVV.

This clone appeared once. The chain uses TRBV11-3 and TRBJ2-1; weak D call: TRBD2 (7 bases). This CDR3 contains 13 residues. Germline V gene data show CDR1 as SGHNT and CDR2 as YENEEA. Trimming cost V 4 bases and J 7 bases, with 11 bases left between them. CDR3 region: CASSSEGGNEQFF. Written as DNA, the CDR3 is TGTGCCAGCAGCTCAGAGGGGGGGAATGAGCAGTTCTTC.

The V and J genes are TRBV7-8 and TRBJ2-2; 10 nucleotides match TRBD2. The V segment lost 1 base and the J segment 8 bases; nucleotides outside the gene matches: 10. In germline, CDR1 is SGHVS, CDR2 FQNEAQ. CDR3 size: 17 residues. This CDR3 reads CASSLVWLAGAGGELFF. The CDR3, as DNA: TGTGCCAGCAGCTTAGTGTGGCTAGCGGGAGCTGGTGGGGAGCTGTTTTTT.

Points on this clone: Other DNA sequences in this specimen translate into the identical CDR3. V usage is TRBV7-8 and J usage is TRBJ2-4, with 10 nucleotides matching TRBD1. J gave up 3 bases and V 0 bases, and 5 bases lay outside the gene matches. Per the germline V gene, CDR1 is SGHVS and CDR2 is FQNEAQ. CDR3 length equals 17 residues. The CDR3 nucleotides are TGTGCCAGCAGCTTAGCGGGGACAGGGGAGTTCAAAAACATTCAGTACTTC. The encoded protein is CASSLAGTGEFKNIQYF.

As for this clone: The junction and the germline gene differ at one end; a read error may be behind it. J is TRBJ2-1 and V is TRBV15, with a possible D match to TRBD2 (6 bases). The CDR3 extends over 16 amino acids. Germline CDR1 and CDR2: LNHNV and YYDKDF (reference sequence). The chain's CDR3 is CATSRGLARTDNGQFF. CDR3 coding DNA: TGTGCCACCAGCAGGGGACTTGCTCGCACTGACAATGGGCAGTTCTTC.